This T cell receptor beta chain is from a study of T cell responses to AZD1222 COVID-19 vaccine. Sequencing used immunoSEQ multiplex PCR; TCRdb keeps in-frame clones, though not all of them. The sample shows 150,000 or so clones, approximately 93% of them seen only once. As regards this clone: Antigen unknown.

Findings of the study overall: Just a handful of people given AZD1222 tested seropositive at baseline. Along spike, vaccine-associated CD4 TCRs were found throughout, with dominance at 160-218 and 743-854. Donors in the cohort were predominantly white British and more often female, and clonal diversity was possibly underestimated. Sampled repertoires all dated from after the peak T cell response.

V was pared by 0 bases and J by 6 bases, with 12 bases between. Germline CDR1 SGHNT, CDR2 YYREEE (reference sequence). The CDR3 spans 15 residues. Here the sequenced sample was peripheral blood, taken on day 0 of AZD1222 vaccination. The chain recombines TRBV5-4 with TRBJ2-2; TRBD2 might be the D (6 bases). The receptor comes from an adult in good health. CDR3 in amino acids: CASSLVAGTPGELFF. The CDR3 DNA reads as TGTGCCAGCAGCTTGGTGGCGGGAACTCCCGGGGAGCTGTTTTTT.